Listed here are 27 T cell receptor beta chains from one sample, sequenced in a study of blood T cell repertoires in COVID-19. The repertoire was sequenced with immunoSEQ multiplex PCR; TCRdb's copy has only in-frame clones and lacks some. The sample shows approximately 58,000 clones, 80% to 90% of them seen only once. Sequencing was done on a sample of peripheral blood. Receptor source: a man aged 55 to 70 with COVID-19, enrolled during active disease.

The V and J genes are TRBV19 and TRBJ2-1; 7 bases map to TRBD2. The CDR3 loop spans 13 amino acids. V lost 3 bases to trimming and J lost 6 bases; unmatched junction nucleotides: 2. Germline V gives CDR1 LNHDA, CDR2 SQIVND (reference sequence). CDR3 region: CASSIREVNEQFF. DNA for the CDR3: TGTGCCAGTAGTATCCGGGAGGTCAATGAGCAGTTCTTC.

The chain links TRBV2 to TRBJ2-7; 8 nucleotides line up with TRBD2. This CDR3 region has 11 residues. Germline CDR1 and CDR2: SNHLY and FYNNEI. V lost 8 bases to trimming and J lost 6 bases; unmatched junction nucleotides: 3. The CDR3 sequence: CASHGGGEQYF. In DNA form, the CDR3 reads TGTGCCAGCCACGGGGGGGGCGAGCAGTACTTC.

The CDR3 protein is CASSRPGVAEKLFF. CDR3 bases: TGTGCCAGCAGCCGACCGGGGGTCGCGGAAAAACTGTTTTTT. The rearrangement joins TRBV5-6 to TRBJ1-4, with a possible D match to TRBD1 (5 bases). Germline CDR1 and CDR2: SGHDT and YYEEEE. This CDR3 is 14 amino acids long. V was clipped by 4 bases and J by 8 bases, with 15 bases between them. The whole variable domain, filled in from reference TRBV5-6 and TRBJ1-4, reads DAGVTQSPTHLIKTRGQQVTLRCSPKSGHDTVSWYQQALGQGPQFIFQYYEEEERQRGNFPDRFSGHQFPNYSSELNVNALLLGDSALYLCASSRPGVAEKLFFGSGTQLSVL.

This chain links TRBV19 with TRBJ2-3; weak D call: TRBD2 (5 bases). V was shortened by 5 bases and J by 6 bases, with 21 bases between the two germline ends. The CDR3 is 16 residues long. Per germline, CDR1 LNHDA and CDR2 SQIVND (reference sequence). DNA for the CDR3: TGTGCCAGTAGTGCCTACAGCGGTTTGCACATGGATACGCAGTATTTT. Translating it yields CASSAYSGLHMDTQYF.

The chain combines TRBV29-1 with TRBJ2-7; 9 positions match TRBD1. V lost 5 bases and J lost 1; bases outside the gene matches: 9. Germline V gives CDR1 SQVTM, CDR2 ANQGSEA. The CDR3 loop spans 15 amino acids. In DNA form, the CDR3 reads TGCAGCGTTAAATCTAACAGGGGGCTGTCCTACGAGCAGTACTTC. It yields the protein CSVKSNRGLSYEQYF.

The V gene is TRBV5-1, the J gene TRBJ1-5, with TRBD1 as a possible D gene (6 bases). CDR1 and CDR2 from the germline V gene are SGHRS and YFSETQ. V was shortened by 4 bases and J by 4 bases, with 15 bases between the two germline ends. This CDR3 has 15 residues. CDR3 bases: TGCGCCAGCAGCCTTACGGGGGGCGCGAATCAGCCCCAGCATTTT. Its protein is CASSLTGGANQPQHF.

This clone came up once. This chain connects TRBV25-1 to TRBJ1-2, with a tentative D call TRBD1 (6 bases). Germline CDR1 MGHDK, CDR2 SYGVNS. Trimming cost V 2 bases and J 4 bases, with 8 bases left between them. This CDR3 has 13 amino acids. The CDR3 protein is CASSEPTGYGYTF. In DNA, the CDR3 is TGTGCCAGCAGTGAACCGACAGGCTATGGCTACACCTTC.

The table lists this clone with a count of one. The chain carries TRBV2 and TRBJ1-5; 7 positions match TRBD1. V gave up 5 bases and J gave up 5 bases; unmatched junction bases: 3. CDR3 length equals 13 residues. Germline CDR1 SNHLY, CDR2 FYNNEI. Here the CDR3 reads CASSSQGYQPQHF. The DNA for the CDR3 is TGTGCCAGCAGTTCACAGGGGTATCAGCCCCAGCATTTT.

This chain uses TRBV7-2 with TRBJ1-6; 8 bases map to TRBD1. V lost 5 bases to trimming and J lost 9 bases; unmatched junction nucleotides: 3. The CDR3 has 13 amino acids. Germline assignment: CDR1 SGHTA and CDR2 FQGNSA. The CDR3 here is CASSPGTGSPLHF. The CDR3 DNA reads as TGTGCCAGCAGCCCAGGGACAGGTTCACCCCTCCACTTT.

This clone was counted between two and nine times. This chain joins TRBV18 and TRBJ1-1, with TRBD1 identical over 12 bases. J was trimmed by 6 bases and V by 3 bases; bases with no gene match: 2. Germline-derived CDR1 and CDR2 are KGHSH and LQKENI. The CDR3 is made up of 14 amino acids. DNA of the CDR3: TGTGCCAGCTCACCGGGACAGGGGGCGTCTGAAGCTTTCTTT. It encodes CASSPGQGASEAFF.

Only one count was recorded for this clone. The rearrangement joins TRBV4-1 to TRBJ2-3; 7 bases agree with TRBD2. V lost 4 bases, J lost 4 bases, and 8 bases stayed unmatched. CDR3 length: 15 residues. Per germline, CDR1 MGHRA and CDR2 YSYEKL. CDR3 coding DNA: TGCGCCAGCAGCCTAACCGGGAGGTCCGCAGATACGCAGTATTTT. Its protein product is CASSLTGRSADTQYF.

The genes are TRBV5-4 and TRBJ2-3; D possibly corresponds to TRBD2 (5 bases). Trimming stripped 0 bases from V and 2 bases from J, with 16 bases between. CDR1 SGHNT and CDR2 YYREEE come from the germline V gene (reference sequence). The CDR3 loop spans 17 amino acids. The CDR3 sequence is CASSLAGGRGNTDTQYF. The CDR3 coding sequence is TGTGCCAGCAGCTTGGCCGGAGGAAGAGGAAACACAGATACGCAGTATTTT.

The V gene is TRBV9, the J gene TRBJ1-4, with 7 bases matching TRBD1. The CDR3 loop spans 19 amino acids. J was trimmed by 4 bases and V by 2 bases; bases with no gene match: 17. Germline CDR1 reads SGDLS; CDR2 reads YYNGEE. The CDR3 coding sequence is TGTGCCAGCAGCGTTAATCCATATGACCGGGACAGTCGTAATGAAAAACTGTTTTTT. Translated, it gives CASSVNPYDRDSRNEKLFF. The whole variable domain, filled in from reference TRBV9 and TRBJ1-4, reads DSGVTQTPKHLITATGQRVTLRCSPRSGDLSVYWYQQSLDQGLQFLIQYYNGEERAKGNILERFSAQQFPDLHSELNLSSLELGDSALYFCASSVNPYDRDSRNEKLFFGSGTQLSVL.

This chain connects TRBV2 to TRBJ2-5, with D possibly TRBD2 on 5 matching bases. Deletions cut 4 bases from V and 5 bases from J, with 14 bases between. CDR1 is SNHLY, CDR2 FYNNEI, per germline. The CDR3 sequence is 14 residues long. The CDR3 reads CASSGPGMEETQYF. The CDR3 coding sequence is TGTGCCAGCAGTGGGCCGGGGATGGAGGAGACCCAGTACTTC.

V usage is TRBV3-1 (or the pseudogene TRBV3-2) and J usage is TRBJ1-6; D gene ambiguous. The CDR3 is 14 residues long. V lost 8 bases and J 0 bases, leaving 8 bases between the germline ends. Germline-derived CDR1 and CDR2 are LGHDT and YNNKEL (reference sequence). CDR3 nucleotides: TGTGCCAGCGGGTTAGCCTCCTATAATTCACCCCTCCACTTT. Its protein product is CASGLASYNSPLHF.

Remarks on this clone: An end of the junction does not agree with germline; a read error may underlie this. The chain links TRBV18 to TRBJ2-7; perhaps TRBD2 as D (6 bases). Germline lookup yields CDR1 KGHSH and CDR2 LQKENI. This CDR3 has 15 residues. CDR3 residues: CASSSTTGSSNEQYF. CDR3 sequence (DNA): TGTGCCAGCTCTTCCACTACCGGGAGCTCCAACGAGCAGTACTTC.

DNA for the CDR3: TGTGCCAGCAGCGGGGAGCCGGGACAGGGCGGTTCCGAGCAGTACTTC. It codes for CASSGEPGQGGSEQYF. The chain links TRBV5-6 to TRBJ2-7, with 9 bases matching TRBD1. CDR1 SGHDT and CDR2 YYEEEE come from the germline V gene. The CDR3 sequence is 16 residues long. J gave up 6 bases and V 4 bases, and 14 bases lay outside the gene matches.

The chain couples TRBV6-2 or TRBV6-3 to TRBJ2-5; D might be TRBD1 (6 bases). With 6 bases removed from V and 4 bases from J, the gap between germline ends came to 21 bases. Germline assignment: CDR1 MNHEY and CDR2 SVGEGT. The CDR3 spans 16 residues. The CDR3 DNA sequence: TGTGCCAGCAGCCAGACAGGCAGATCATTGATAGAGACCCAGTACTTC. The encoded protein is CASSQTGRSLIETQYF.

This chain links TRBV4-2 with TRBJ2-3, with 7 bases matching TRBD2. V lost 7 bases, J lost 1 base, and 5 bases stayed unmatched. Germline V lookup: CDR1 LGHNA, CDR2 YNFKEQ. CDR3 length equals 14 residues. The CDR3 region is CASTAGDRTDTQYF. Here the CDR3 DNA reads TGTGCCAGCACCGCGGGGGATCGCACAGATACGCAGTATTTT.

This clone was counted only a few times. The chain carries TRBV30 and TRBJ2-7; 8 positions match TRBD2. CDR3 size: 13 residues. The V gene end was trimmed by 1 base and the J gene end by 3 bases; junction bases not matched to a gene: 2. Looked up from germline, CDR1 is GTSNPN and CDR2 is SVGIG (reference sequence). The chain's CDR3 is CAWSGGGNYEQYF. The CDR3 DNA sequence: TGTGCCTGGAGTGGCGGGGGGAACTACGAGCAGTACTTC.

V gene TRBV6-5 combines with J gene TRBJ2-3; 7 bases align to TRBD1. The V gene's germline CDR1 is MNHEY and CDR2 SVGAGI. The CDR3 runs to 14 residues. V gave up 9 bases and J gave up 2 bases; unmatched junction bases: 8. DNA of the CDR3: TGTGCCAGTACGAGGGACAGTTTCACAGATACGCAGTATTTT. This sequence encodes CASTRDSFTDTQYF.

The chain uses TRBV7-9 and TRBJ2-1; D is perhaps TRBD2 (6 bases). The CDR3 covers 12 residues. The V gene's germline CDR1 is SEHNR and CDR2 FQNEAQ (reference sequence). V lost 6 bases and J 10 bases, leaving 13 bases between the germline ends. The CDR3 bases are TGTGCCAGCAGGGAGGGTACGGAGGAGCAGTTCTTC. Translating gives CASREGTEEQFF.

As DNA, the CDR3 is TGTGCCAGCAGTTTGACTAGCGCAAACAATGAGCAGTTCTTC. Translated, it gives CASSLTSANNEQFF. The chain combines TRBV2 with TRBJ2-1; 8 bases agree with TRBD2. Trimming cost V 5 bases and J 5 bases; bases outside gene matches: 5. The length of the CDR3 is 14 residues. CDR1 SNHLY and CDR2 FYNNEI come from the germline V gene.

This rearrangement joins TRBV7-9 to TRBJ1-2, with 8 bases fitting TRBD1. The CDR3 has 13 amino acids. Germline V gene lookup returns CDR1 SEHNR and CDR2 FQNEAQ (reference sequence). V lost 4 bases and J lost 6; bases outside the gene matches: 4. CDR3 sequence (DNA): TGTGCCAGCAGCTGGGACAGGAACCATGGCTACACCTTC. This gives the protein CASSWDRNHGYTF.

This clone has a handful of counts. V is TRBV2 and J is TRBJ2-1; TRBD2 matches at 14 bases. Germline lookup yields CDR1 SNHLY and CDR2 FYNNEI. The CDR3 spans 19 residues. The J segment lost 0 bases and the V segment lost 9 bases, leaving 13 bases of the junction unmatched. CDR3 loop: CARDKGTSGSYSSYNEQFF. DNA for the CDR3: TGTGCCAGAGATAAGGGGACTAGCGGGAGTTATAGCTCCTACAATGAGCAGTTCTTC.

This chain uses TRBV20-1 with TRBJ1-1, with TRBD1 identical over 10 bases. The CDR3 extends over 15 amino acids. With 3 bases clipped from V and 4 bases from J, the junction kept 8 bases outside the gene matches. Germline V gives CDR1 DFQATT, CDR2 SNEGSKA (reference sequence). The CDR3 here is CSASPGQGSFTEAFF. For the CDR3, the DNA is TGCAGTGCTAGTCCGGGACAGGGGTCTTTCACTGAAGCTTTCTTT.

The chain is built from TRBV5-4 and TRBJ1-2; D uncertain. The CDR3 extends over 15 amino acids. CDR1 is SGHNT, CDR2 YYREEE, per germline (reference sequence). V was shortened by 1 base and J by 4 bases, with 14 bases between the two germline ends. The CDR3 region is CASSLIPRGGYGYTF. The CDR3 DNA reads as TGTGCCAGCAGCTTGATTCCCCGGGGAGGCTATGGCTACACCTTC. The full variable domain, with the rest looked up from reference TRBV5-4 and TRBJ1-2, is ETGVTQSPTHLIKTRGQQVTLRCSSQSGHNTVSWYQQALGQGPQFIFQYYREEENGRGNFPPRFSGLQFPNYSSELNVNALELDDSALYLCASSLIPRGGYGYTFGSGTRLTVV.